The clone carrying this TCR beta chain has just a few counts. Its antigen is still unknown. The CDR3 consists of 17 residues. CDR1 SGHKS and CDR2 YYEKEE come from the germline V gene (reference sequence). Trimming shortened V by 0 bases and J by 3 bases, and 17 bases separated the two germline ends. The data were obtained in a study of T cell repertoires in cytomegalovirus infection. Across the whole study: Matching HLA type and CMV infection were both indicated by public TCR beta signatures. Study-level findings and limits: Pooled public TCR beta family frequency picked out CMV carriers with the relevant HLA. It was HLA-C-restricted CMV-specific TCR beta clonotypes that dominated the response ex vivo.

TCRdb re-called the reads through MiXCR, storing one row per CDR3 protein. The sample lists about 130,000 distinct CDR3 sequences, 7.5% to 9% occurring once. This receptor was identified in a human donor in good health (CMV status not recorded). Some clones in this sample may be carry-over from other donors' samples. The genes are TRBV5-5 and TRBJ2-3; the D gene is possibly TRBD2 (7 bases). Sequences were obtained from PBMCs. CDR3 in DNA: TGTGCCAGCAGCTTGGGGGAGGGGGGGCCTCGGACAGATACGCAGTATTTT. Translation gives CASSLGEGGPRTDTQYF.